The 16 T cell receptor beta chains in this list originate from one sample, sequenced in a study of control samples from healthy donors and cancer patients. Sequencing used immunoSEQ multiplex PCR; TCRdb keeps in-frame clones, though not all of them. The sample yields fewer than 70,000 clones, around four fifths seen once. The sample taken for sequencing was PBMCs. The receptors come from a woman between 50 and 59 years old with lung cancer.

Comment on this clone: Other nucleotide sequences from this sample produce the same CDR3. The chain links TRBV5-8 to TRBJ2-7; a weak D match, TRBD1 (5 bases). V shed 2 bases and J shed 7 bases, with 7 bases lying between them. The CDR3 spans 11 residues. Germline CDR1 reads SGHTS; CDR2 reads YDEGEE. The CDR3 loop is CASSFNREQYF. CDR3 bases: TGTGCCAGCAGCTTTAACAGGGAGCAGTACTTC. Complete variable domain (other parts from reference TRBV5-8 and TRBJ2-7): EAGVTQSPTHLIKTRGQQATLRCSPISGHTSVYWYQQALGLGLQFLLWYDEGEERNRGNFPPRFSGRQFPNYSSELNVNALELEDSALYLCASSFNREQYFGPGTRLTVT.

The CDR3 reads CASSYMGGNEQFF. The CDR3 DNA follows: TGTGCCAGCAGTTACATGGGGGGAAATGAGCAGTTCTTC. The J gene is TRBJ2-1, the V gene TRBV6-5; D may be TRBD2 (6 bases). The length of the CDR3 is 13 residues. Germline V gene data show CDR1 as MNHEY and CDR2 as SVGAGI. Trimming removed 2 bases at V and 7 bases at J, with 9 bases between.

CDR3 in DNA: TGCGCCAGCAGCCAAGATGGGACTGAAGCTTTCTTT. It codes for CASSQDGTEAFF. The chain has TRBV4-1 and TRBJ1-1; D gene ambiguous. Germline lookup yields CDR1 MGHRA and CDR2 YSYEKL. Trimming shortened V by 0 bases and J by 5 bases, and 4 bases separated the two germline ends. This CDR3 comprises 12 residues.

The chain is built from TRBV4-3 and TRBJ1-4; D may be TRBD1 (6 bases). This CDR3 contains 15 residues. The V and J ends lost 4 bases and 8 bases respectively, with 17 bases between them. Per germline, CDR1 LGHNA and CDR2 YSLEER. The CDR3 DNA reads TGCGCCAGCAGCCCGGATACAGGGCTTGGGGAAAAACTGTTTTTT. Translated: CASSPDTGLGEKLFF.

V gene TRBV12-3 or TRBV12-4 combines with J gene TRBJ1-2, with D unclear. V was trimmed by 3 bases and J by 4 bases, leaving 9 bases between them. This CDR3 is built from 13 residues. CDR3 in amino acids: CASSFLPGYGYTF. In DNA form, the CDR3 reads TGTGCCAGCAGTTTTCTCCCGGGCTATGGCTACACCTTC.

The chain has TRBV5-4 and TRBJ2-3; D is ambiguous. Germline CDR1 and CDR2: SGHNT and YYREEE (reference sequence). The CDR3 spans 11 residues. Between the trimmed V and J ends, which lost 8 bases and 3 bases, there was a span of 7 bases. The CDR3 is CASPPTDTQYF. The CDR3 nucleotides are TGTGCCAGTCCACCTACAGATACGCAGTATTTT.

V gene TRBV6-5 combines with J gene TRBJ1-5; the D is unclear. The CDR3 length is 15 residues. V was pared by 6 bases and J by 3 bases, with 15 bases between. In germline, CDR1 is MNHEY, CDR2 SVGAGI. The CDR3 loop is CASRADLNTNQPQHF. The CDR3 coding sequence is TGTGCCAGCAGGGCGGACCTCAATACCAATCAGCCCCAGCATTTT.

In DNA form, the CDR3 reads TGTGCCAGCAGCTTTCCCGGGACTACCTTTAGCTCCTACAATGAGCAGTTCTTC. Translated: CASSFPGTTFSSYNEQFF. This chain links TRBV5-6 with TRBJ2-1; TRBD2 matches 7 bases. This CDR3 spans 18 amino acids. J lost 0 bases, V lost 2 bases, and 11 bases had no gene match. From germline, CDR1 is SGHDT and CDR2 YYEEEE.

This chain connects TRBV5-1 to TRBJ2-7; 10 bases line up with TRBD1. CDR1 and CDR2 from the germline V gene are SGHRS and YFSETQ. CDR3 length: 14 amino acids. V lost 2 bases and J lost 6; bases outside the gene matches: 5. The CDR3 sequence: CASSLRQGAVEQYF. The CDR3 coding sequence is TGCGCCAGCAGCTTAAGACAGGGGGCCGTCGAGCAGTACTTC.

The chain has TRBV4-1 and TRBJ1-1; the D is unclear. V was trimmed by 1 base and J by 4 bases, leaving 7 bases between them. The germline V gene encodes CDR1 MGHRA and CDR2 YSYEKL. The CDR3 runs 13 residues. The CDR3 loop is CASSQVLFTEAFF. In nucleotides, the CDR3 is TGCGCCAGCAGCCAAGTCCTTTTCACTGAAGCTTTCTTT.

The chain links TRBV12-3 or TRBV12-4 to TRBJ1-1; D remains ambiguous. V lost 2 bases, J lost 3 bases, and 4 bases lay in between. CDR3 size: 12 residues. CDR3 residues: CASSLRDTEAFF. Written as DNA, the CDR3 is TGTGCCAGCAGTTTAAGAGACACTGAAGCTTTCTTT.

The chain recombines TRBV14 with TRBJ1-3; TRBD1 is a possible D gene (5 bases). Germline V gene sequence: CDR1 SGHDN, CDR2 FVKESK. V shed 3 bases and J shed 0 bases, with 15 bases lying between them. The CDR3 spans 17 residues. The chain's CDR3 is CASSQSGGGYSGNTIYF. CDR3 nucleotides: TGTGCCAGCAGCCAGTCCGGCGGGGGATACTCTGGAAACACCATATATTTT.

The table lists this clone with a count of one. This chain connects TRBV7-3 to TRBJ1-1; possibly TRBD1 for D (5 bases). Trimming removed 6 bases at V and 1 base at J, with 15 bases between. Germline loops: CDR1 SGHTA, CDR2 FQGTGA. The CDR3 extends over 15 amino acids. CDR3 nucleotide sequence: TGTGCCAGCAGTTCATCCCCGGGACGGAACACTGAAGCTTTCTTT. Its protein is CASSSSPGRNTEAFF.

The chain employs TRBV11-2 and TRBJ2-2, with 9 positions matching TRBD2. There are 18 residues in the CDR3. The germline V gene encodes CDR1 SGHAT and CDR2 FQNNGV. After removal of 2 bases from V and 2 bases from J, the junction contained 9 bases not matched to a gene. CDR3 sequence reads: CASSLYPPGTSNTGELFF. DNA of the CDR3: TGTGCCAGCAGCTTATACCCACCCGGGACTAGCAACACCGGGGAGCTGTTTTTT.

The chain is built from TRBV25-1 and TRBJ1-3; D not resolved. The CDR3 is made up of 15 amino acids. Trimming removed 1 base at V and 3 bases at J, with 10 bases between. The V gene's germline CDR1 is MGHDK and CDR2 SYGVNS. CDR3 in amino acids: CASSELRGSGNTIYF. The CDR3 DNA sequence: TGTGCCAGCAGTGAATTGAGAGGGAGTGGAAACACCATATATTTT.

V is TRBV2 and J is TRBJ1-6; D is unclear. Germline V gene data show CDR1 as SNHLY and CDR2 as FYNNEI. V was pared by 3 bases and J by 10 bases, with 10 bases between. The CDR3 runs to 13 residues. The CDR3 is CASSDGISSPLHF. The CDR3 nucleotides read TGTGCCAGCAGTGACGGGATCTCCTCACCCCTCCACTTT.